One sample yielded the 19 T cell receptor beta chains listed below, sequenced in a study of blood T cell repertoires in COVID-19. Sequenced by immunoSEQ multiplex PCR; TCRdb stores in-frame clones only, minus some. This table holds about 350,000 clones, around nine tenths found once. Sequences were obtained from peripheral blood. The receptors were gathered from a woman in her 70s with COVID-19, enrolled during active disease.

The chain has TRBV4-2 and TRBJ2-1; D call uncertain. Germline loops: CDR1 LGHNA, CDR2 YNFKEQ. V lost 0 bases to trimming and J lost 3 bases, with 9 bases between them. The CDR3 has 15 residues. In nucleotides, the CDR3 is TGTGCCAGCAGCCAAGATTTGGCTAGCTACAATGAGCAGTTCTTC. It codes for CASSQDLASYNEQFF.

This chain links TRBV9 with TRBJ1-1; no definite D call. This CDR3 region has 14 residues. The V end was cut by 2 bases, the J end by 3 bases, with 11 bases between. From germline, CDR1 is SGDLS and CDR2 YYNGEE. The CDR3 sequence is CASSVGGRDTEAFF. The CDR3 DNA reads TGTGCCAGCAGCGTCGGAGGAAGGGACACTGAAGCTTTCTTT.

The chain joins TRBV28 to TRBJ2-7, with D tentatively TRBD2 (5 bases). The V gene lost 3 bases and the J gene lost 1 base, with 10 bases spanning the gap. The CDR3 totals 14 residues. Germline assignment: CDR1 MDHEN and CDR2 SYDVKM. The CDR3 reads CASSFGKGSYEQYF. CDR3 bases: TGTGCCAGCAGTTTCGGGAAGGGTTCCTACGAGCAGTACTTC.

This chain uses TRBV9 with TRBJ2-5; D is perhaps TRBD2 (5 bases). Trimming removed 0 bases at V and 2 bases at J, with 11 bases between. CDR1 is SGDLS and CDR2 is YYNGEE in the germline V gene. The CDR3 runs 15 residues. The CDR3 spells CASSVEGAAQETQYF. The CDR3 DNA follows: TGTGCCAGCAGCGTAGAAGGAGCGGCACAAGAGACCCAGTACTTC.

CDR3 sequence: CASAPSGGGNTIYF. The CDR3 DNA reads TGTGCTAGTGCCCCGTCGGGGGGCGGAAACACCATATATTTT. The chain joins TRBV12-5 to TRBJ1-3; D is possibly TRBD1 (6 bases). Germline V CDR1 and CDR2: LGHNT, FRNRAP. The V and J ends lost 7 bases and 4 bases respectively, with 14 bases between them. The CDR3 has 14 residues.

The chain carries TRBV9 and TRBJ1-1; weak D call: TRBD1 (6 bases). Looked up from germline, CDR1 is SGDLS and CDR2 is YYNGEE. The germline V and J ends were trimmed by 3 bases and 4 bases, with 10 bases remaining between them. This CDR3 region has 13 residues. CDR3 sequence (DNA): TGTGCCAGCAGCGCCTCACAGGGCACTGAAGCTTTCTTT. Translating gives CASSASQGTEAFF.

This clone has a count of ten or more. DNA for the CDR3: TGCGCCAGCAGCTTGGATGGGGGGTCCAGTGAAGCTTTCTTT. Translated: CASSLDGGSSEAFF. The chain recombines TRBV5-1 with TRBJ1-1; D perhaps matches TRBD1 (5 bases). The length of the CDR3 is 14 residues. V gave up 0 bases and J gave up 7 bases, with 13 bases separating them. Germline V lookup: CDR1 SGHRS, CDR2 YFSETQ. Looking up the rest from reference TRBV5-1 and TRBJ1-1 gives the full variable domain: KAGVTQTPRYLIKTRGQQVTLSCSPISGHRSVSWYQQTPGQGLQFLFEYFSETQRNKGNFPGRFSGRQFSNSRSEMNVSTLELGDSALYLCASSLDGGSSEAFFGQGTRLTVV.

This clone has just a few counts. The chain links TRBV5-6 to TRBJ2-1; 8 positions match TRBD1. Germline V gives CDR1 SGHDT, CDR2 YYEEEE. CDR3 length: 13 residues. J was trimmed by 9 bases and V by 3 bases; bases with no gene match: 5. The CDR3 region is CASSSGTGGEQFF. The CDR3 DNA reads TGTGCCAGCAGCTCGGGAACAGGGGGTGAGCAGTTCTTC.

The chain links TRBV5-1 to TRBJ1-2, with 8 positions matching TRBD1. V lost 6 bases, J lost 1 base, and 8 bases stayed unmatched. Germline CDR1 SGHRS, CDR2 YFSETQ. The CDR3 runs 15 residues. Written as DNA, the CDR3 is TGCGCCAGCACCATAGACAGGGGAGATAACTATGGCTACACCTTC. As protein: CASTIDRGDNYGYTF.

This chain joins TRBV19 and TRBJ2-7, with 9 bases lining up with TRBD2. Germline CDR1 is LNHDA and CDR2 is SQIVND (reference sequence). V gave up 3 bases and J gave up 7 bases; unmatched junction bases: 13. This CDR3 contains 16 residues. CDR3 residues: CASSIAGAGGVREQYF. As DNA, the CDR3 is TGTGCCAGTAGTATCGCTGGAGCGGGGGGTGTTAGGGAGCAGTACTTC.

The gene calls are TRBV7-8 and TRBJ1-3; 10 nucleotides line up with TRBD1. The germline CDR1 and CDR2 sequences are SGHVS and FQNEAQ. V trimming: 1 base; J trimming: 4 bases; junction bases outside the gene matches: 4. The CDR3 has 16 residues. CDR3 coding DNA: TGTGCCAGCAGCTTAGGACCGGGACAGGGGGGAAACACCATATATTTT. Its protein product is CASSLGPGQGGNTIYF.

A few counts support this clone. The chain is built from TRBV5-1 and TRBJ1-6; 9 nucleotides line up with TRBD1. V shed 0 bases, J shed 9 bases, and the junction held 4 bases outside the gene matches. Germline V gene data show CDR1 as SGHRS and CDR2 as YFSETQ. This CDR3 region has 15 residues. The CDR3 loop is CASSLEGQGLSPLHF. CDR3 DNA: TGCGCCAGCAGCTTGGAGGGACAGGGACTTTCACCCCTCCACTTT.

V is TRBV2 and J is TRBJ1-6, with unresolved D. The CDR3 is 15 amino acids. V gave up 3 bases and J gave up 4 bases, with 10 bases separating them. CDR1 SNHLY and CDR2 FYNNEI come from the germline V gene. CDR3 sequence (DNA): TGTGCCAGCAGTGAGCGGGAGATTTATAATTCACCCCTCCACTTT. Amino acids: CASSEREIYNSPLHF.

The chain uses TRBV19 and TRBJ2-5, with 7 bases aligning to TRBD1. This CDR3 is built from 15 residues. Per the germline V gene, CDR1 is LNHDA and CDR2 is SQIVND (reference sequence). The V and J ends lost 7 bases and 1 base, in that order; junction bases with no gene match: 9. The CDR3 nucleotides are TGTGCCAGTAAGGGGACAGCCTCCCCCCAAGAGACCCAGTACTTC. It translates to CASKGTASPQETQYF.

The V call is TRBV7-9, the J call TRBJ1-3; maybe TRBD1 (5 bases). V lost 1 base to trimming and J lost 4 bases, with 11 bases between them. The CDR3 totals 15 residues. In germline, CDR1 is SEHNR, CDR2 FQNEAQ (reference sequence). In DNA form, the CDR3 reads TGTGCCAGCAGCTTAGTTCCACAGGAGGGAAACACCATATATTTT. Amino acids: CASSLVPQEGNTIYF.

The chain couples TRBV23-1 to TRBJ1-5, with D maybe TRBD1 (5 bases). TRBV23-1 is an ORF for which the function is uncertain. The CDR3 is 15 residues long. The V end lost 3 bases, the J end lost 5 bases, and 14 bases lay between the germline ends. CDR3 sequence: CASSQRGQEDQPQHF. The CDR3 nucleotides are TGCGCCAGCAGTCAGCGGGGCCAGGAAGATCAGCCCCAGCATTTT.

The rearrangement uses TRBV24-1 and TRBJ2-1, with D possibly matching TRBD2 (7 bases). CDR1 is KGHDR and CDR2 is SFDVKD in the germline V gene. The CDR3 sequence is 13 residues long. Trimming pared 4 bases from V and 8 bases from J, leaving 11 bases between. The CDR3 bases are TGTGCCACCAGTGAAACAGGGAGGGATGAGCAGTTCTTC. This sequence encodes CATSETGRDEQFF.

This sequence joins TRBV7-2 and TRBJ1-3; D ambiguous. The germline gives CDR1 SGHTA, CDR2 FQGNSA. Trimming left V 4 bases short and J 0 bases short, with 7 bases between. The CDR3 loop spans 14 amino acids. The chain's CDR3 is CASSSLISGNTIYF. DNA of the CDR3: TGTGCCAGCAGCTCCTTAATCTCTGGAAACACCATATATTTT. The full variable domain, in which reference TRBV7-2 and TRBJ1-3 provide the parts outside the CDR3, is GAGVSQSPSNKVTEKGKDVELRCDPISGHTALYWYRQSLGQGLEFLIYFQGNSAPDKSGLPSDRFSAERTGGSVSTLTIQRTQQEDSAVYLCASSSLISGNTIYFGEGSWLTVV.

The CDR3 reads CASTPNGAGGPKTGELFF. CDR3 sequence (DNA): TGTGCCAGCACCCCCAACGGGGCGGGGGGGCCAAAAACCGGGGAGCTGTTTTTT. This chain uses TRBV28 with TRBJ2-2; TRBD2 matches 9 bases. The V gene end was trimmed by 7 bases and the J gene end by 5 bases; junction bases not matched to a gene: 17. This CDR3 spans 18 amino acids. Germline CDR1 is MDHEN and CDR2 is SYDVKM.